This entry describes one T cell receptor (beta chain). The data were obtained in a study of tumor-infiltrating lymphocytes in oesophageal squamous cell carcinoma. In TCRdb, the PCR reads were re-called with MiXCR into one record per CDR3 protein. This sample yields approximately 18,000 distinct CDR3 sequences, of which approximately 40% are seen a single time; under 8% belongs to the top ten. Per the germline V gene, CDR1 is LNHDA and CDR2 is SQIVND (reference sequence). The CDR3 is 13 amino acids. The receptor was derived from a male donor with esophageal squamous cell carcinoma. This rearrangement joins TRBV19 to TRBJ2-1; possible D gene TRBD1, 5 bases. The J call may not be correct, given that the DNA end is closer to TRBJ2-7. The sequencing input was blood. The DNA for the CDR3 is TGTGCCAGTAGTAAGGGGCCCCGGTACGAGCAGTACTTC. Amino acids: CASSKGPRYEQYF.